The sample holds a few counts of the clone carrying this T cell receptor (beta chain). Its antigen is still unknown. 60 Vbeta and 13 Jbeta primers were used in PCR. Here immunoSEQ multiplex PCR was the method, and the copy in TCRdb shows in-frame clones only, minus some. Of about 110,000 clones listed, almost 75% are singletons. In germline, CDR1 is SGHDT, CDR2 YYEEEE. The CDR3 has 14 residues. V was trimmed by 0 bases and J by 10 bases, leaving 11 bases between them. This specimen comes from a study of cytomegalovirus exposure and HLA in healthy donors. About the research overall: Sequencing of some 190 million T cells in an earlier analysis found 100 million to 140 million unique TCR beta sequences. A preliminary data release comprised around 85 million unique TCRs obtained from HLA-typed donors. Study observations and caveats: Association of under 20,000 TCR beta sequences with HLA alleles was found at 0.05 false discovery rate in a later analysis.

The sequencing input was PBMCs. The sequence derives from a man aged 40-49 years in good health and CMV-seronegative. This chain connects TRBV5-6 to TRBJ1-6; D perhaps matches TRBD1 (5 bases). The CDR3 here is CASSLDRLQSPLHF. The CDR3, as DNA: TGTGCCAGCAGCTTGGACAGGTTGCAGTCACCCCTCCACTTT. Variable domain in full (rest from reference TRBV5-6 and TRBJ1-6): DAGVTQSPTHLIKTRGQQVTLRCSPKSGHDTVSWYQQALGQGPQFIFQYYEEEERQRGNFPDRFSGHQFPNYSSELNVNALLLGDSALYLCASSLDRLQSPLHFGNGTRLTVT.